The entry below gives a single TCR beta chain sequence along with its context. Its antigen is as yet unknown. These data belong to a study of T cell responses to AZD1222 COVID-19 vaccine. Findings and caveats of the study: Mapped onto spike, vaccine-associated CD4 TCRs spanned it and were dominant at 160-218 and 743-854.

Clones were read by immunoSEQ multiplex PCR, and TCRdb kept only the in-frame ones, dropping some. The sample consists of approximately 89,000 clones, about 90% of them appearing once. The sample in question was peripheral blood, obtained 28 days after the second AZD1222 dose. The TCR sequence derives from an adult who received the AZD1222 COVID-19 vaccine.

CDR3 region: CASSHGQGAGNQPQHF. CDR3 nucleotides: TGTGCCAGCTCTCACGGACAGGGGGCCGGGAATCAGCCCCAGCATTTT. The rearrangement links TRBV18 to TRBJ1-5; TRBD1 matches at 11 bases. The CDR3 consists of 16 residues. Germline V gives CDR1 KGHSH, CDR2 LQKENI. The junction had 8 bases not matched to a gene; V was cut back by 6 bases and J by 4 bases.